This paragraph reports one T cell receptor (beta chain). Clones were sequenced by immunoSEQ multiplex PCR, and TCRdb holds only the in-frame ones, with some missing. The sample has about 170,000 clones, 85% seen once. This specimen belongs to a study of blood T cell repertoires in COVID-19. Material: peripheral blood. The sequence was collected from a human donor with acute or convalescent COVID-19. The donor label of this sample is uncertain.

In nucleotides, the CDR3 is TGTGCCAGCAGCCAACACTACAGGGTGAACACTGAAGCTTTCTTT. It yields the protein CASSQHYRVNTEAFF. The V and J genes are TRBV14 and TRBJ1-1; maybe TRBD1 (6 bases). The CDR3 has 15 amino acids. V was shortened by 2 bases and J by 0 bases, with 10 bases between the two germline ends. The V gene's germline CDR1 is SGHDN and CDR2 FVKESK.